This T cell receptor (beta chain) came from a study of cytomegalovirus exposure and HLA in healthy donors. Study-wide results and caveats: Association of a missense DCLRE1C variant with TCR beta V- and J-gene trimming was reported in a later analysis. Earlier analysis looked at TCR beta V segments, and most were productive about 90% or about 30% of the time. Investigators reported some 150 TCR beta chains as tied to cytomegalovirus.

This clone was detected only once. No antigen is known for it. It was with 60 Vbeta and 13 Jbeta primers that the PCR ran. Profiled with immunoSEQ multiplex PCR; TCRdb holds only in-frame clones, not every one. The data show about 120,000 clones, 65% to 85% seen once. While unrecorded immune exposures were likely, the donors were nominally healthy when sampled. The sample was PBMCs. This receptor was obtained from a woman aged 40 to 55 in good health and CMV-seropositive.

CDR3 nucleotide sequence: TGCGCCAGCAGCTTGGTGACAGGTTCCCCTGAAGCTTTCTTT. Its translation: CASSLVTGSPEAFF. V gene TRBV5-1 combines with J gene TRBJ1-1; D is possibly TRBD1 (6 bases). Trimming cost V 0 bases and J 6 bases, with 12 bases left between them. Per germline, CDR1 SGHRS and CDR2 YFSETQ. This CDR3 comprises 14 residues.